One and the same sample provided the 18 T cell receptor beta chains below, sequenced in a study of regulatory T cells in long-lasting Graves disease. As to time point: newly diagnosed GD, antithyroid drugs for less than 3 months. PBMCs were the source of the RNA used for TCR sequencing. Both iRepertoire HTBI primers and Arm-PCR of CDR3 regions were used to build the TCR beta libraries. In TCRdb, the multiplex PCR reads were re-called with MiXCR into one record per CDR3 protein. The data show 320,000 or so distinct CDR3 sequences, roughly 18% seen once. This specimen consisted of peripheral blood mononuclear cells (PBMCs), obtained at new diagnosis, from a patient treated with antithyroid drugs. These receptors were obtained from a female donor with Graves disease.

A few counts support this clonotype. The rearrangement joins TRBV3-1 to TRBJ2-7; perhaps TRBD1 as D (6 bases). The CDR3 runs 17 residues. Germline loops: CDR1 LGHDT, CDR2 YNNKEL (reference sequence). V dropped 0 bases and J dropped 6 bases, with 21 bases sitting between them. CDR3 protein: CASSQDAPIRGSGEQYF. In DNA, the CDR3 is TGTGCCAGCAGCCAAGATGCCCCGATAAGGGGGTCTGGCGAGCAGTACTTC.

This clonotype was observed a handful of times. J is TRBJ2-5 and V is TRBV2, with D possibly called TRBD1 or TRBD2 (8 bases each). The CDR3 totals 12 residues. The germline CDR1 and CDR2 sequences are SNHLY and FYNNEI. V was shortened by 7 bases and J by 10 bases, with 16 bases between the two germline ends. The CDR3 bases are TGTGCCAGCAAAGCGGGGGACAGGATCCAGTACTTC. Encoded protein: CASKAGDRIQYF.

This clonotype was seen many times. V is TRBV5-5 and J is TRBJ1-2; no definite D call. This CDR3 comprises 12 residues. Between the trimmed V and J ends, which lost 2 bases and 6 bases, there was a span of 8 bases. The germline gives CDR1 SGHKS, CDR2 YYEKEE (reference sequence). The CDR3 nucleotides are TGTGCCAGCAGCTTCCGTGAGGATGGCTACACCTTC. Translated: CASSFREDGYTF.

This clonotype was seen only a few times. J is TRBJ2-2 and V is TRBV19; tentative D call: TRBD2 (5 bases). The germline V and J ends were trimmed by 0 bases and 2 bases, with 13 bases remaining between them. The CDR3 sequence is 17 residues long. The germline V gene encodes CDR1 LNHDA and CDR2 SQIVND (reference sequence). As DNA, the CDR3 is TGTGCCAGTAGTATAGAAGCGGAACCAACCAACACCGGGGAGCTGTTTTTT. Translation gives CASSIEAEPTNTGELFF.

J is TRBJ1-3 and V is TRBV7-9, with D possibly matching TRBD1 (5 bases). V lost 5 bases to trimming and J lost 4 bases, with 18 bases between them. This CDR3 spans 16 amino acids. Germline values: CDR1 SEHNR, CDR2 FQNEAQ (reference sequence). CDR3 loop: CASSPTRDLTGNTIYF. In nucleotides, the CDR3 is TGTGCCAGCAGCCCGACACGGGACTTGACAGGAAACACCATATATTTT.

This sequence joins TRBV14 and TRBJ1-6; D is uncertain. Germline V CDR1 and CDR2: SGHDN, FVKESK. The CDR3 sequence is 17 residues long. V lost 0 bases and J 6 bases, leaving 15 bases between the germline ends. Written as DNA, the CDR3 is TGTGCCAGCAGCCAAGATGTCGTTTTGACGGCTAATTCACCCCTCCACTTT. Protein: CASSQDVVLTANSPLHF. Combining the CDR3 with reference TRBV14 and TRBJ1-6 gives the whole variable domain EAGVTQFPSHSVIEKGQTVTLRCDPISGHDNLYWYRRVMGKEIKFLLHFVKESKQDESGMPNNRFLAERTGGTYSTLKVQPAELEDSGVYFCASSQDVVLTANSPLHFGNGTRLTVT.

There are many counts of this clonotype. CDR3 bases: TGCGCCAGCAGCCCGAGGGTAGCGGGAGTATTAAATGAGCAGTTCTTC. The encoded protein is CASSPRVAGVLNEQFF. The chain carries TRBV5-1 and TRBJ2-1; 9 positions match TRBD2. The CDR3 covers 16 residues. Germline V CDR1 and CDR2: SGHRS, YFSETQ. V gave up 4 bases and J gave up 7 bases; unmatched junction bases: 12.

This clonotype was observed at least ten times. The chain recombines TRBV12-3 or TRBV12-4 with TRBJ1-3; TRBD1 might be the D (6 bases). V lost 4 bases, J lost 3 bases, and 10 bases lay in between. The CDR3 extends over 14 amino acids. Written as DNA, the CDR3 is TGTGCCAGCAGTTACGGACAGTATGGAAACACCATATATTTT. Amino acid sequence: CASSYGQYGNTIYF.

This clonotype was recorded only once. This chain uses TRBV10-3 with TRBJ2-7; 7 bases map to TRBD1. This CDR3 contains 15 residues. Trimming removed 0 bases from V and 4 bases from J; junction bases left unmatched: 6. Germline loops: CDR1 ENHRY, CDR2 SYGVKD. CDR3 in DNA: TGTGCCATCAGTGAGTCGAGACAGGGCAAGTACGAGCAGTACTTC. Translating it yields CAISESRQGKYEQYF.

The chain uses TRBV6-1 and TRBJ1-5; 7 bases map to TRBD1. The ends lost 1 base at V and 5 bases at J; junction bases unmatched: 2. The germline V gene encodes CDR1 MNHNS and CDR2 SASEGT. CDR3 size: 14 residues. The CDR3 DNA reads as TGTGCCAGCAGTGAAGGAGGGGGCGATCAGCCCCAGCATTTT. Protein sequence: CASSEGGGDQPQHF.

This clonotype has ten or more counts. This chain joins TRBV28 and TRBJ1-5; maybe TRBD1 (6 bases). Germline V CDR1 and CDR2: MDHEN, SYDVKM. V lost 6 bases to trimming and J lost 0 bases, with 21 bases between them. There are 18 residues in the CDR3. The CDR3 bases are TGTGCCAGCAGCTTAGGGGGGGGCTTGGTATATAGCAATCAGCCCCAGCATTTT. Protein: CASSLGGGLVYSNQPQHF.

A word on this clonotype: A much bigger clone sits one base away, suggesting this may be a read error. The chain recombines TRBV12-5 with TRBJ1-2; TRBD1 agrees at 9 bases. This CDR3 contains 16 residues. Germline CDR1 and CDR2: LGHNT and FRNRAP. The ends lost 0 bases at V and 0 bases at J; junction bases unmatched: 2. The CDR3 region is CASGLVTGGPNYGYTF. The CDR3, as DNA: TGTGCTAGTGGTTTGGTCACAGGGGGCCCTAACTATGGCTACACCTTC.

This chain links TRBV7-8 with TRBJ2-5; 12 nucleotides match TRBD2. The length of the CDR3 is 20 residues. J gave up 4 bases and V 5 bases, and 20 bases lay outside the gene matches. In germline, CDR1 is SGHVS, CDR2 FQNEAQ. This CDR3 reads CASSPDYSPGLAGGPETQYF. CDR3 sequence (DNA): TGTGCCAGCAGCCCCGACTACTCCCCGGGGCTAGCGGGAGGGCCAGAGACCCAGTACTTC.

This clonotype was seen repeatedly, ten times or more. V and J are TRBV5-1 and TRBJ2-2; 10 bases agree with TRBD2. The CDR3 has 15 residues. V lost 5 bases to trimming and J lost 5 bases; unmatched junction nucleotides: 6. Germline V gene sequence: CDR1 SGHRS, CDR2 YFSETQ. The DNA of the CDR3 is TGCGCCAGCAGACGGACTAGCGGTACGACCGGGGAGCTGTTTTTT. Protein: CASRRTSGTTGELFF.

A word on this clonotype: This likely came from a read error, as a far larger clone is one base away. The V gene is TRBV2, the J gene TRBJ2-3; D is unclear. The tail of the sequence fits TRBJ2-1 better, so the J call may be wrong. The CDR3 spans 15 residues. CDR1 SNHLY and CDR2 FYNNEI come from the germline V gene. CDR3 sequence reads: CARTLRARFLNEQFF. The CDR3 coding sequence is TGTGCCAGGACCCTCCGAGCGAGGTTTCTGAATGAGCAGTTCTTC.

This clonotype has a count of ten or more. The CDR3 sequence is CASIRLAGGYEQYF. The CDR3 DNA follows: TGTGCCAGCATTCGACTAGCGGGAGGCTACGAGCAGTACTTC. The chain combines TRBV2 with TRBJ2-7; TRBD2 agrees at 13 bases. V lost 7 bases and J lost 3; bases outside the gene matches: 3. Germline values: CDR1 SNHLY, CDR2 FYNNEI. This CDR3 spans 14 amino acids.

This chain connects TRBV2 to TRBJ2-1; D is uncertain. The CDR3 runs to 14 residues. The germline V gene encodes CDR1 SNHLY and CDR2 FYNNEI. V lost 5 bases and J 0 bases, leaving 8 bases between the germline ends. The CDR3 bases are TGTGCCAGCAGTTCGGTTGCCTCCTACAATGAGCAGTTCTTC. This gives the protein CASSSVASYNEQFF.

V gene TRBV28 combines with J gene TRBJ1-5; D is perhaps TRBD1 (6 bases). The length of the CDR3 is 15 residues. Trimming stripped 10 bases from V and 3 bases from J, with 19 bases between. CDR1 and CDR2 (germline): MDHEN, SYDVKM. CDR3 sequence (DNA): TGTGCCACCCGGCCCGGACAGAGGAACAATCAGCCCCAGCATTTT. Translated: CATRPGQRNNQPQHF.